A selection of T cell receptor beta chains follows, all from one sample in a study of cytomegalovirus exposure and HLA in healthy donors. The protocol was immunoSEQ multiplex PCR, while the TCRdb copy is restricted to in-frame clones and leaves out a portion. This table holds some 50,000 clones, about 72% found once. Sample: PBMCs. All receptors derive from a young man in good health and CMV-seronegative. CDR3s include the opening cysteine and the closing phenylalanine or tryptophan. Fields, in order: D gene, J gene, V gene, clone size, CDR3 protein, CDR3 DNA. D genes are given only for firm matches. Clone size is shown for a subset of rows, as once, few, many or a class of expanded clone.

>TRBD1|TRBJ1-4|TRBV30|NA
CAWTGTGSEKLFF
TGTGCCTGGACGGGGACAGGGAGCGAAAAACTGTTTTTT
>NA|TRBJ2-2|TRBV4-1|NA
CASRTWFGDIRSGELFF
TGCGCCAGCAGGACATGGTTTGGGGACATAAGATCCGGGGAGCTGTTTTTT
>TRBD2|TRBJ2-7|TRBV5-4|NA
CASSLATSASSYEQYF
TGTGCCAGCAGCTTGGCCACTAGCGCCAGCTCCTACGAGCAGTACTTC
>TRBD2|TRBJ2-1|TRBV5-4|once
CASSPILGLAGTYNEQFF
TGTGCCAGCAGTCCAATACTGGGACTAGCGGGGACCTACAATGAGCAGTTCTTC
>NA|TRBJ1-5|TRBV6-1|few
CASSTQGRQPQHF
TGTGCCAGCAGTACACAGGGACGTCAGCCCCAGCATTTT
>NA|TRBJ2-7|TRBV6-1|NA
CASSGRGRRVYEQYF
TGTGCCAGCAGTGGTCGGGGGAGAAGGGTCTACGAGCAGTACTTC
>NA|TRBJ1-1|TRBV6-4|NA
CASSSDNQNTEAFF
TGTGCCAGCAGCTCGGACAACCAGAACACTGAAGCTTTCTTT
>NA|TRBJ2-7|TRBV5-6|once
CASSLVGGPSYEQYF
TGTGCCAGCAGCTTGGTAGGGGGACCCTCCTACGAGCAGTACTTC
>TRBD2|TRBJ2-6|TRBV2|NA
CASRVGLAGSGANVLTF
TGTGCCAGCAGGGTGGGACTAGCGGGAAGTGGGGCCAACGTCCTGACTTTC
>NA|TRBJ2-7|TRBV2|NA
CASSGDRDLSSPYEQYF
TGTGCCAGCAGTGGAGACCGGGACTTAAGTAGTCCGTACGAGCAGTACTTC
>TRBD1|TRBJ2-5|TRBV11-2|NA
CASSLVAGTGARETQYF
TGTGCCAGCAGCTTGGTCGCCGGGACAGGGGCTCGAGAGACCCAGTACTTC
>TRBD2|TRBJ2-5|TRBV29-1|few
CSVELAGVLETQYF
TGCAGCGTTGAACTAGCGGGAGTCTTAGAGACCCAGTACTTC
>NA|TRBJ1-4|TRBV18|NA
CASSPRQVNEKLFF
TGTGCCAGCTCACCACGGCAGGTTAATGAAAAACTGTTTTTT
>TRBD2|TRBJ2-3|TRBV5-1|NA
CASSYSGKETDTQYF
TGCGCCAGCAGTTATAGCGGGAAGGAGACAGATACGCAGTATTTT
>NA|TRBJ2-3|TRBV6-5|NA
CASSYSAGVDTQYF
TGTGCCAGCAGTTACTCGGCAGGGGTAGATACGCAGTATTTT
>TRBD1|TRBJ2-2|TRBV9|NA
CASSVWDRNTGELFF
TGTGCCAGCAGCGTCTGGGACAGAAACACCGGGGAGCTGTTTTTT
>TRBD1|TRBJ2-3|TRBV14|NA
CASSTGQGWTDTQYF
TGTGCCAGCAGCACAGGACAGGGGTGGACAGATACGCAGTATTTT
>TRBD1|TRBJ2-7|TRBV6-6|NA
CASSYSYRGKTYEQYF
TGTGCCAGCAGTTACAGTTACAGGGGGAAGACCTACGAGCAGTACTTC
>NA|TRBJ2-7|TRBV15|NA
CATSRDYASTYEQYF
TGTGCCACCAGCAGAGATTACGCGAGCACCTACGAGCAGTACTTC
>NA|TRBJ2-1|TRBV27|NA
CASSFRPRGGPSYNEQFF
TGTGCCAGCAGTTTCAGGCCCCGAGGGGGACCCTCCTACAATGAGCAGTTCTTC
>TRBD2|TRBJ2-3|TRBV5-1|NA
CASSYWGSGGSSTDTQYF
TGCGCCAGCAGCTATTGGGGGTCGGGAGGATCTAGCACAGATACGCAGTATTTT
>NA|TRBJ1-3|TRBV5-6|few
CASSPGGFLSGNTIYF
TGTGCCAGCAGCCCAGGAGGATTCCTCTCTGGAAACACCATATATTTT
>NA|TRBJ1-5|TRBV19|medium-sized
CASSKEGNQPQHF
TGTGCCAGTAGTAAGGAGGGAAATCAGCCCCAGCATTTT
>TRBD2|TRBJ2-7|TRBV27|NA
CASSPLTWTRLTEQYF
TGTGCCAGCAGCCCTTTGACCTGGACTAGACTTACCGAGCAGTACTTC
>NA|TRBJ2-7|TRBV2|NA
CASMDSPFVIYEQYF
TGTGCCAGCATGGACAGCCCCTTCGTTATCTACGAGCAGTACTTC
>NA|TRBJ1-1|TRBV6-1|few
CATRTLYKAFF
TGTGCCACAAGGACACTATACAAAGCTTTCTTT
>TRBD2|TRBJ2-7|TRBV6-5|NA
CASTSPGGKGYEQYF
TGTGCCAGCACCTCCCCGGGGGGTAAGGGCTACGAGCAGTACTTC
>TRBD1|TRBJ2-7|TRBV5-1|NA
CASSLAGTGREQYF
TGCGCCAGCAGCCTAGCCGGGACAGGGAGAGAGCAGTACTTC
>TRBD2|TRBJ2-1|TRBV6-4|medium-sized
CASSDSTSGSNEQFF
TGTGCCAGCAGTGACTCGACTAGCGGGAGCAATGAGCAGTTCTTC
>TRBD2|TRBJ2-7|TRBV6-6|NA
CASRRTSELSYEQYF
TGTGCCAGCAGACGGACTAGCGAGCTTTCCTACGAGCAGTACTTC
>TRBD1|TRBJ1-3|TRBV30|NA
CAWKAPERGLGNTIYF
TGTGCCTGGAAGGCCCCCGAGAGGGGGCTTGGAAACACCATATATTTT
>NA|TRBJ2-1|TRBV2|NA
CASMDSNEQFF
TGTGCCAGCATGGACAGTAATGAGCAGTTCTTC
>NA|TRBJ2-1|TRBV4-2|NA
CASSRGTPWEQFF
TGTGCCAGCAGCCGAGGGACTCCATGGGAGCAGTTCTTC
>TRBD1|TRBJ1-5|TRBV19|once
CASTTGVGQPQHF
TGTGCCAGTACCACAGGGGTCGGCCAGCCCCAGCATTTT
>TRBD1|TRBJ1-2|TRBV4-1|NA
CASSPSRGGSIPYTF
TGCGCCAGCAGCCCCTCCAGAGGGGGCTCCATTCCCTACACCTTC
>TRBD1|TRBJ2-7|TRBV5-1|once
CASSFGTGEGREQYF
TGCGCCAGCAGCTTCGGGACAGGGGAGGGACGCGAGCAGTACTTC
>NA|TRBJ2-5|TRBV30|NA
CAWKLGSQETQYF
TGTGCCTGGAAGCTTGGTAGTCAAGAGACCCAGTACTTC
>TRBD2|TRBJ2-1|TRBV5-1|once
CASSSGLAQYNEQFF
TGCGCCAGCAGCTCGGGACTAGCGCAATACAATGAGCAGTTCTTC
>TRBD1|TRBJ1-2|TRBV9|NA
CASSVGDRGPDGYTF
TGTGCCAGCAGCGTAGGTGACAGGGGCCCCGATGGCTACACCTTC
>TRBD2|TRBJ2-7|TRBV10-3|NA
CAIRGLAGDYEQYF
TGTGCCATCAGGGGACTAGCGGGAGACTACGAGCAGTACTTC
>NA|TRBJ2-5|TRBV5-1|few
CASSLRASGQETQYF
TGCGCCAGCAGCTTGAGGGCCTCGGGGCAAGAGACCCAGTACTTC
>NA|TRBJ2-5|TRBV4-1|NA
CASSQVGRLVETQYF
TGCGCCAGCAGCCAAGTTGGCAGGTTGGTGGAGACCCAGTACTTC
>TRBD2|TRBJ2-5|TRBV30|NA
CAWSVKPSGRISETQYF
TGTGCCTGGAGTGTAAAACCGAGCGGGAGGATTTCTGAGACCCAGTACTTC
>NA|TRBJ2-1|TRBV5-1|NA
CASSSSLEYNEQFF
TGCGCCAGCAGCTCTTCTTTAGAGTACAATGAGCAGTTCTTC
>TRBD2|TRBJ2-1|TRBV6-1|few
CASSDLWIAGENNEQFF
TGTGCCAGCAGTGATCTCTGGATAGCGGGAGAGAACAATGAGCAGTTCTTC
>NA|TRBJ2-7|TRBV29-1|NA
CSVVAGTYEQYF
TGCAGCGTTGTCGCGGGAACCTACGAGCAGTACTTC
>NA|TRBJ2-1|TRBV29-1|NA
CSVEGLRVYNEQFF
TGCAGCGTTGAAGGACTACGGGTTTACAATGAGCAGTTCTTC
>NA|TRBJ2-2|TRBV5-1|NA
CASSLGPGIRELFF
TGCGCCAGCAGCTTGGGCCCGGGGATCAGGGAGCTGTTTTTT
>NA|TRBJ1-3|TRBV7-9|NA
CASSLMQGHTIYF
TGTGCCAGCAGCTTAATGCAGGGTCACACCATATATTTT
>NA|TRBJ1-6|TRBV10-1|NA
CASSGGIASPLHF
TGCGCCAGCAGTGGAGGGATCGCTTCACCCCTCCACTTT
>NA|TRBJ2-3|TRBV10-3|NA
CATSQADTQYF
TGTGCCACATCACAGGCTGATACGCAGTATTTT
>NA|TRBJ2-3|TRBV9|NA
CASSVFRRETDTQYF
TGTGCCAGCAGCGTATTTAGAAGGGAGACAGATACGCAGTATTTT
>TRBD1|TRBJ1-2|TRBV27|NA
CASSLTGLGGYTF
TGTGCCAGCAGTCTGACAGGGCTTGGCGGCTACACCTTC